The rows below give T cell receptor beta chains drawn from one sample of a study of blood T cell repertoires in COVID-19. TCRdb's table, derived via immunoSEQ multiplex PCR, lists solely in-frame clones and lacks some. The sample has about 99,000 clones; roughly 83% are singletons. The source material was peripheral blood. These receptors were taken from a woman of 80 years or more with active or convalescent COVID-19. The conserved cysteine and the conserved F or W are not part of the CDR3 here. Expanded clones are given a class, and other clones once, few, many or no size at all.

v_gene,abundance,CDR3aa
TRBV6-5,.,ASSYSGGDNSPLH
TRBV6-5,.,ASRSRTGNGYT
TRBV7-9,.,ASSSPREGPETQY
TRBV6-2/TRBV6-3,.,ASSYSTDRGPIMNTEAF
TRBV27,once,ASSLSRRDIQY
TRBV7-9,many,ASSLGLAATYNEQF
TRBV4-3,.,ASSQDLPAGGLNEQF
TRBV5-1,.,ASSLQQGVEGGYT
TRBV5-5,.,ASGTGVLNTEAF
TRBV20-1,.,SASYLASEF
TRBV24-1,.,ATSDPGRGGQGLAGELF
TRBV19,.,ASSIHRVEDTQY
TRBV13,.,ASSLEVWGGSIDSGNEQF
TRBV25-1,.,ASSDYREETQY
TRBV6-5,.,ASRPVARSEQF
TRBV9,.,ASSGTTGIDYGYT
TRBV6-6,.,ASTATSGDDEQF
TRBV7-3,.,ASSRGQGQTQY
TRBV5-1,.,ASSLWAGRETQY
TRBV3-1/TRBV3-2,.,ASSQVQASGYT
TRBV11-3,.,ASSPGQSSTDTQY
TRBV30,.,AWSPRDSINEKLF
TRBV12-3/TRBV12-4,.,ASCRVVNEKLF
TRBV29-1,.,SVAQETQY
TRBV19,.,ASSISRQGNSPLH